This TCR beta chain originates from a study of T cell responses to AZD1222 COVID-19 vaccine (dated by TCRdb to 2020 to 2023). With respect to the entire study: AZD1222 recipients with second doses at about 4 weeks or about 12 weeks were pooled, because spike-specific TCR depth and breadth did not differ between schedules. A total of around 240 trial participants underwent TCR sequencing, of whom nearly 210 had received two doses of AZD1222 and some 25 had received two doses of the MenACWY control vaccine. Trial participants were enrolled by age into subgroups of 18-55, 56-69 and 70-plus years, and about 150, 27 and 61 TCR-sequenced participants, respectively, were included in these subgroups. Study-wide findings and limitations: Nearly half of unique spike-specific TCRs reportedly recognized epitopes outside regions mutated in the B.1.351 and B.1.1.7 variants. Because no day 14 peak-response samples were available, repertoires were characterized only after the peak T cell response. Spike-specific TCR breadth and depth rose significantly after two AZD1222 doses compared with day 0 and with MenACWY recipients. Participants were mostly white British and included more females than males, and it was suggested by the authors that clonal diversity may have been underestimated. In the small 56-69-year group, the increase in depth fell short of significance, most likely because of low power. CD4 TCRs associated with the vaccine covered the entire spike protein, and the dominant responses were in regions 160-218 and 743-854. Conclusions about previously exposed vaccinees are limited, since just five or six AZD1222 recipients were seropositive for SARS-CoV-2 at baseline.

The CDR3 regions of human TCRbeta chains were analyzed by immunosequencing. In the authors' own workflow: Repertoire TCRs were checked for matches against a reference library of SARS-CoV-2-specific TCRs that had been generated using the MIRA antigen-specificity platform. Breadth was defined as the fraction of unique TCRs that were SARS-CoV-2-associated. Depth was defined as the fraction of total T cells that were SARS-CoV-2-associated. Using the MIRA data, each spike-specific TCR was assigned both to the spike region to which the TCR was reactive and to a CD4 or CD8 class. Log10-transformed breadth and depth values were compared by one-way ANOVA with Sidak's multiple comparisons tests. TCRdb obtained this table from immuneACCESS and retained in-frame rearrangements with V and J assigned. These tables miss some clones; where compared with another copy, unresolved V genes account for less than half of the shortfall, and the remainder is unexplained. From that table come the V and J calls and clone size; the DNA was used to work out D and trimming. The table for this sample lists under 300,000 clones; approximately 95% of them were counted only once. In total, the top ten clones hold around 0.57% of the sample.

This sample's time point label indicates: baseline before first vaccination. Vaccinee samples were obtained from the UK trials COV001 and COV002, which included a single-blind randomized controlled phase 2/3 trial of AZD1222 (ChAdOx1 nCoV-19) in healthy adults. For TCRbeta chain sequencing, PBMC samples from trial participants were taken at day 0 and at day 28 after the second dose. Relative to germline, V is missing 3 bases and J is missing 7 bases, with 8 bases of the junction outside any gene match. Taken from cysteine to phenylalanine, the CDR3 has 15 residues. This entry keeps only the CDR3 DNA: 45 bases, framed from base 1. In the germline V gene, CDR1 corresponds to SGHRS and CDR2 to YFSETQ. About this clone: The antigen it binds to is not known. Per-base quality was not reported, and no clone a single base away is much larger than it.

The V and J genes are TRBV5-1 and TRBJ1-4; 8 bases in between match TRBD1. This material consisted of peripheral blood, taken on day 0 of AZD1222 vaccination. The origin of this receptor is an adult in good health. The DNA sequence is as follows: TGCGCCAGCAGCTCCCGACAGGGGAAAAGTGAAAAACTGTTTTTT. Its protein is CASSSRQGKSEKLFF.